The T cell receptor beta chain described here comes from a study of T cells in Graves' hyperthyroidism and ophthalmopathy. Study findings and constraints: Ophthalmopathy got predicted by the model a median roughly 6.4 months before its onset.

The CDR3 has 16 residues. V was pared by 4 bases and J by 2 bases, with 18 bases between. The investigators amplified TCR beta CDR3 regions from RNA transcripts. The primer set for the first-round RT-PCR of the TCR CDR3 was HTBI. TCRdb recomputed calls from the multiplex PCR reads with MiXCR, one row per CDR3 protein. Of roughly 520,000 distinct CDR3 sequences detected, 24% appear once; the ten largest clones hold about 11%. Researchers barred patients who had uncontrolled infection, other autoimmune disease, pregnancy or lactation. Using around 10 ml of fresh peripheral blood, PBMCs were prepared. This clonotype came up many times. Antigen specificity is unknown.

The TCR sequence derives from a woman between 25 and 40 years old with Graves' ophthalmopathy. This chain connects TRBV12-3 or TRBV12-4 to TRBJ2-7; a possible D gene is TRBD2 (5 bases). Sequenced input: blood. CDR3 in DNA: TGTGCCAGCAGTTCCCACCTTTCGGGGAACCCCTACGAGCAGTACTTC. Amino acid sequence: CASSSHLSGNPYEQYF.